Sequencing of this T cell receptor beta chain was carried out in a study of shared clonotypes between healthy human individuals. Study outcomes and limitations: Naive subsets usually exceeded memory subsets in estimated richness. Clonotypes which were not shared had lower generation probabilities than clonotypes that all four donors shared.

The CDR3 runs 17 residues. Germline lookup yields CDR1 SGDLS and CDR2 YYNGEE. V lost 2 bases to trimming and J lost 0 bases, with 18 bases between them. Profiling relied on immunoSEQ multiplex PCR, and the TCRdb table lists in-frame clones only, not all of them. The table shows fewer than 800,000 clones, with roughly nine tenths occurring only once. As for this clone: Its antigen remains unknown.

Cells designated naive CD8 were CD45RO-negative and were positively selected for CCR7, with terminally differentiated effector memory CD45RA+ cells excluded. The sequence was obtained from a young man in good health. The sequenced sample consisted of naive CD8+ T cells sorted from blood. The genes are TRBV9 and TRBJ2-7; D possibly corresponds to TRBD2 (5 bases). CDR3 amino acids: CASSVGLAGLTSYEQYF. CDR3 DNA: TGTGCCAGCAGCGTCGGTCTAGCAGGACTCACCTCCTACGAGCAGTACTTC. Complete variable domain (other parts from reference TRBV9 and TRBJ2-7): DSGVTQTPKHLITATGQRVTLRCSPRSGDLSVYWYQQSLDQGLQFLIQYYNGEERAKGNILERFSAQQFPDLHSELNLSSLELGDSALYFCASSVGLAGLTSYEQYFGPGTRLTVT.